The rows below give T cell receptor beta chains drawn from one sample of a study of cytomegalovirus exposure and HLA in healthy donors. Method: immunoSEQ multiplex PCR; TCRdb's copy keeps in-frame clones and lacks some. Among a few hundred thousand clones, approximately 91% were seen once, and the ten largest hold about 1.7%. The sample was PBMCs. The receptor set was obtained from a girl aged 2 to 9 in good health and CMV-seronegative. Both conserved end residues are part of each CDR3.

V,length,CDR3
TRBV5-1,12,CASKGGGTEAFF
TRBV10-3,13,CAITEGGYYGYTF
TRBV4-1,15,CASSQEQERNQPQHF
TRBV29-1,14,CSVQGTSSYNEQFF
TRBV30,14,CAWSAGTGVYEQYF
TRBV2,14,CASKGGVNTGELFF
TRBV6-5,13,CASTLPGGYEQYF
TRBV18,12,CASSSRNSPLHF
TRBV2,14,CASRGQGRAGELFF
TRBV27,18,CASSGTSGVISGANVLTF
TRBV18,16,CASSPLETGSNSPLHF
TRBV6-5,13,CASSPDRAQPQHF
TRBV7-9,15,CSSSPDSGFNSPLHF
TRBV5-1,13,CASSPQGWETQYF
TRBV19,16,CASSTQMTSGVETQYF
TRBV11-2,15,CASSELSGYSYEQYF
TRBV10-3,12,CASGRSSYEQYF
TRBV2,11,CASYGANVLTF
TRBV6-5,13,CASSLHQGVEAFF
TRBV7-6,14,CASSSPGQGDTQYF
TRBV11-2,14,CASSLSEINEKLFF
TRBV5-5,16,CASSLGWGTENSPLHF
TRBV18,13,CASSPDPTGEQYF
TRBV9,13,CASSTGDSYEQYF
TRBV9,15,CASSDRSIHPNTLHF
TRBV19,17,CASSIFGTALNTGELFF
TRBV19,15,CATKTQPTNTGELFF
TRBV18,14,CASSRNGLSNEQFF
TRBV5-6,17,CASSLATSGRIGGELFF
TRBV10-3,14,CAISEYTGDTEAFF
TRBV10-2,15,CASREGGFISDGYTF
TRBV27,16,CASSLVAGQMNTEAFF
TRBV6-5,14,CASSYTEINYGYTF
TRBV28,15,CASSLMGQGDNEQFF
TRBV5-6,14,CASSLEKGLAGQYF
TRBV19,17,CASSIVSLAGVNNEQFF
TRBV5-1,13,CASSLVTEGTQYF
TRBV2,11,CATSQDYTQYF
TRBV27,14,CASRESGSFLEQYF
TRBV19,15,CASSEGLGSTDTQYF
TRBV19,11,CASTKNYGYTF
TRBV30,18,CALLTHRPGGSYNSPLHF
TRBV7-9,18,CASSLDQVFTSGTREQFF
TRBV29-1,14,CSVEGPQTYNEQFF
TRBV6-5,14,CASSPHRYQETQYF
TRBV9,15,CASSVEGGEWYEQYF
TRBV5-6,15,CASSLGGGPVTEAFF
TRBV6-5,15,CASTTGPGGGTEAFF
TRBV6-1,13,CASRSGDRMTQHF
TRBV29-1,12,CSTFRRDYGYTF
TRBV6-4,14,CASSEAEFNSPLHF
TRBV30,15,CAWSERGGPYNEQFF
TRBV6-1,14,CASKTASWLNEQFF
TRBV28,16,CASSEQGQGVRGAQYF
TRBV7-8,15,CASSLVGQGGYEQYF
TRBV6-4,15,CASSPTGQGLLEQFF
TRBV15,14,CATGGRDRDEKLFF
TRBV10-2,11,CASSVGREQYF